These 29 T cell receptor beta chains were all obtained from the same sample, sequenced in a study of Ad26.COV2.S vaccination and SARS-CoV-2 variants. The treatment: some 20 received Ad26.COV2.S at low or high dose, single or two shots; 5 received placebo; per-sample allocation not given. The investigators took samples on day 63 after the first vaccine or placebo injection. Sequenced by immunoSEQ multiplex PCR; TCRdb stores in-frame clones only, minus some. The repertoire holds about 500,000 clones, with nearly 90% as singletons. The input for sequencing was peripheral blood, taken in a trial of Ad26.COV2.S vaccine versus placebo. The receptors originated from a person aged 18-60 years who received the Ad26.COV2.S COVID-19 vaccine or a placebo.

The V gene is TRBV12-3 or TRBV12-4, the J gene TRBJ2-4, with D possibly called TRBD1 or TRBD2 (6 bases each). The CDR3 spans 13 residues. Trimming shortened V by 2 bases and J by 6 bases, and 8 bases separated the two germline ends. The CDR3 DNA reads TGTGCCAGCAGTTTAAGGGGGGTAAACATTCAGTACTTC. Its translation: CASSLRGVNIQYF.

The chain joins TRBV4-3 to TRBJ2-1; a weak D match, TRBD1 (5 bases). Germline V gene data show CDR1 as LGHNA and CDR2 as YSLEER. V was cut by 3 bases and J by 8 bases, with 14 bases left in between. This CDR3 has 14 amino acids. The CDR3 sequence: CASSQTPGYDEQFF. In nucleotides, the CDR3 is TGCGCCAGCAGCCAGACCCCAGGGTACGATGAGCAGTTCTTC.

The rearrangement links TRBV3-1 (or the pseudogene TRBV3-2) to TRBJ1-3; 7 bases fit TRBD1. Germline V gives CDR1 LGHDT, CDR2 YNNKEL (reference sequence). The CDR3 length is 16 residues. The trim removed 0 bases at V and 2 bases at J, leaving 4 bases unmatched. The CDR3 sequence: CASSQDPDRAGNTIYF. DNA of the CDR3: TGTGCCAGCAGCCAAGACCCTGACAGGGCTGGAAACACCATATATTTT.

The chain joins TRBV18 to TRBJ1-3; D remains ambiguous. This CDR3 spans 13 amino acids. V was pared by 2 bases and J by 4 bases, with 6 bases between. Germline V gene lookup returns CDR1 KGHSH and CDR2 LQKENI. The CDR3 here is CASSPARGNTIYF. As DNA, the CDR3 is TGTGCCAGCTCACCAGCCCGAGGAAACACCATATATTTT.

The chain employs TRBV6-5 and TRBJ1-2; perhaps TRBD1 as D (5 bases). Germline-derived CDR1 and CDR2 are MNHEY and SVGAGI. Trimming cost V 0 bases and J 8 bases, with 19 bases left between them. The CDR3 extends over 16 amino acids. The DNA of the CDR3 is TGTGCCAGCAGTTACTCGAGTTCACGGGGGAACGGCGGCTACACCTTC. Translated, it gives CASSYSSSRGNGGYTF.

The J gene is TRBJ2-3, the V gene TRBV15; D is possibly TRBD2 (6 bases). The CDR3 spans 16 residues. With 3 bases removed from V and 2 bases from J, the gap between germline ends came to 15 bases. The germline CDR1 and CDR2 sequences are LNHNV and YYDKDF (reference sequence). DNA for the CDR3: TGTGCCACCAGCAGCCCCGGGGAGCGGGTCACAGATACGCAGTATTTT. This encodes CATSSPGERVTDTQYF.

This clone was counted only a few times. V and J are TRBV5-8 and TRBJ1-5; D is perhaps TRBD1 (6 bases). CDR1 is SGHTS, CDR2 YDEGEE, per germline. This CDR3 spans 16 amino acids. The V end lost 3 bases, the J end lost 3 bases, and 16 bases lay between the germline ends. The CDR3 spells CASSSAGGAVNQPQHF. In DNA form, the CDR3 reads TGTGCCAGCAGCTCCGCGGGGGGGGCGGTCAATCAGCCCCAGCATTTT.

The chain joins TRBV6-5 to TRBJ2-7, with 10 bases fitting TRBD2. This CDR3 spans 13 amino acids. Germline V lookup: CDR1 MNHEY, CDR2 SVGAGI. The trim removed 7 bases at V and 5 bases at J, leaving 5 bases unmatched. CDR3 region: CASTPGLANEQYF. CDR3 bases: TGTGCCAGCACCCCGGGACTAGCGAACGAGCAGTACTTC.

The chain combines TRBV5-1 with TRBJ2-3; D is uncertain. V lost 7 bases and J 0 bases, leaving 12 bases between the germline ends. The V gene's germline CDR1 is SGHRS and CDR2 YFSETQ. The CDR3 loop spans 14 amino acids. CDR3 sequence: CASRTTTSTDTQYF. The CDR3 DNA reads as TGCGCCAGCCGTACTACGACTAGCACAGATACGCAGTATTTT.

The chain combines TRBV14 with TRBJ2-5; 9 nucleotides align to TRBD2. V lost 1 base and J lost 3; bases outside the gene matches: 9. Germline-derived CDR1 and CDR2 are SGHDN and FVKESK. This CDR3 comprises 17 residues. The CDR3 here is CASSQAYGTSYKETQYF. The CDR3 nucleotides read TGTGCCAGCAGCCAAGCCTACGGGACTAGCTATAAAGAGACCCAGTACTTC.

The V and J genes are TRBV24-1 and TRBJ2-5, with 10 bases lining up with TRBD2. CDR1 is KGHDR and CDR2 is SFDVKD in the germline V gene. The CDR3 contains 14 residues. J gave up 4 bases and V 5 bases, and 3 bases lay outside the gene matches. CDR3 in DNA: TGTGCCACCAGTGCTAGCGGGAGTCTAGAGACCCAGTACTTC. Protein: CATSASGSLETQYF.

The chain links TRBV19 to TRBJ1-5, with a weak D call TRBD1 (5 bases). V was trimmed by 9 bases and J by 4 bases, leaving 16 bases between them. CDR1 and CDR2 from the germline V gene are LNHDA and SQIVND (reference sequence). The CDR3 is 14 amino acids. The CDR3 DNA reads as TGTGCCAGCACCGGGACCGGGCGTAATCAGCCCCAGCATTTT. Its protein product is CASTGTGRNQPQHF.

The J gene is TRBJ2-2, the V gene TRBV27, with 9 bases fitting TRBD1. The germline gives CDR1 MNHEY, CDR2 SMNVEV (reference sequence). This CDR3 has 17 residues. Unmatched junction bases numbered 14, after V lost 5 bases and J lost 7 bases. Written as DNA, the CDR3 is TGTGCCAGCAGTACAAAGGGACAGGGAGGGATCGGCGGGGAGCTGTTTTTT. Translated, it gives CASSTKGQGGIGGELFF.

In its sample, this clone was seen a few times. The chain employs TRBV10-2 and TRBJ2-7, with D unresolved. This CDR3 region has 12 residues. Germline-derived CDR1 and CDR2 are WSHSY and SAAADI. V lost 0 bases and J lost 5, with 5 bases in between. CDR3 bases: TGCGCCAGCAGTGAGTCGGCCCACGAGCAGTACTTC. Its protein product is CASSESAHEQYF.

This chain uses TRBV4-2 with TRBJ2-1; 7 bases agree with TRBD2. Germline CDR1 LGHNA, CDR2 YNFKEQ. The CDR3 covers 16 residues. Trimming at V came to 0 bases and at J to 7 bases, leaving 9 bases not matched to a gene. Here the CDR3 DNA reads TGTGCCAGCAGCCAAGATATGGCGGGGGTCAAGAATGAGCAGTTCTTC. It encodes CASSQDMAGVKNEQFF.

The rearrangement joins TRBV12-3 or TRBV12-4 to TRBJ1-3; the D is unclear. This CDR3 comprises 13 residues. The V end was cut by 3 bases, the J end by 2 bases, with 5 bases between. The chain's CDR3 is CASSFGAGNTIYF. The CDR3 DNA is TGTGCCAGCAGTTTTGGGGCTGGAAACACCATATATTTT.

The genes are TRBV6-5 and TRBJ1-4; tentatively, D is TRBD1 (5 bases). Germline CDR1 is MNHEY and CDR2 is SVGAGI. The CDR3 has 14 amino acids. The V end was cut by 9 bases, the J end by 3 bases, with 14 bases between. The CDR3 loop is CASRQGWANEKLFF. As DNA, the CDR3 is TGTGCCAGTAGGCAGGGATGGGCTAATGAAAAACTGTTTTTT.

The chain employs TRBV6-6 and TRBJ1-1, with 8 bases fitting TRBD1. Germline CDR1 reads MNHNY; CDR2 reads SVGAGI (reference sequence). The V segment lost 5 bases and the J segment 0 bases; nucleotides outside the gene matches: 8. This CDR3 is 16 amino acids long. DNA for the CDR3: TGTGCCAGCAGTATCAGACAGGGGACGATGAACACTGAAGCTTTCTTT. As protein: CASSIRQGTMNTEAFF.

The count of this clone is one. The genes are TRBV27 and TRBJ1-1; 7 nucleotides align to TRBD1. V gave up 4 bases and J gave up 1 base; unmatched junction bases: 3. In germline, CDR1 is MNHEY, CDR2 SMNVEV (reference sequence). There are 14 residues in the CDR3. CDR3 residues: CASSSGQRNTEAFF. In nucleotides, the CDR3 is TGTGCCAGCAGTTCGGGACAGAGGAACACTGAAGCTTTCTTT.

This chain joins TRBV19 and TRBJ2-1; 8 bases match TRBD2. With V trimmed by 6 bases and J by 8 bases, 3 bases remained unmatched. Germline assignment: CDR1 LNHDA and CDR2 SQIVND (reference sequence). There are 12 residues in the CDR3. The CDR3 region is CASRAGGHEQFF. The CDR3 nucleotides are TGTGCCAGTAGGGCGGGAGGCCATGAGCAGTTCTTC.

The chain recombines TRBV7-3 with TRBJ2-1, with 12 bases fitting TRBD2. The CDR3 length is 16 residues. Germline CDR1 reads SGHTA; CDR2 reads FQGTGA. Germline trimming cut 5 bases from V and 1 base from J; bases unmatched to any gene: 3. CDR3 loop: CASSTGLAGSYNEQFF. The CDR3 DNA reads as TGTGCCAGCAGCACGGGACTAGCGGGTTCCTACAATGAGCAGTTCTTC.

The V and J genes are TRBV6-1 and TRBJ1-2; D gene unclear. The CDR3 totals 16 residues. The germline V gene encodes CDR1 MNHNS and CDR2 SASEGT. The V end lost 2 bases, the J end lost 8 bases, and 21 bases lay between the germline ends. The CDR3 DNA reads TGTGCCAGCAGTGAAATTCTGGGCGGAACTTCGGGGGGCTACACCTTC. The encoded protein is CASSEILGGTSGGYTF.

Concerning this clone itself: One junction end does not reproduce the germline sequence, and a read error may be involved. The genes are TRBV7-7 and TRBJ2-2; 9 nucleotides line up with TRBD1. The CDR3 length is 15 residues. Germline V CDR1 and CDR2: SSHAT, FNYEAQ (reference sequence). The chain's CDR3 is CASSPGQGSTGELFF. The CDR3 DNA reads TGTGCTAGCAGCCCTGGACAGGGGAGCACCGGGGAGCTGTTTTTT.

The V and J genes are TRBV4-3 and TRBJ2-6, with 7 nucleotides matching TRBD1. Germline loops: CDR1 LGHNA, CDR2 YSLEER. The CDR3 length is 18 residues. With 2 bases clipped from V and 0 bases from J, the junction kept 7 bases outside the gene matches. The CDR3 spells CASSQPGTVSSGANVLTF. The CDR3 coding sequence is TGCGCCAGCAGCCAACCCGGGACAGTGTCCTCTGGGGCCAACGTCCTGACTTTC.

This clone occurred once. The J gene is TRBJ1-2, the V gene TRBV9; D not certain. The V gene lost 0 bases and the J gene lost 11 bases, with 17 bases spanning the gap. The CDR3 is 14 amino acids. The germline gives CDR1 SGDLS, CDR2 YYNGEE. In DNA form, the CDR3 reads TGTGCCAGCAGCGTAGATGGTAACCGACCTGGTTACACCTTC. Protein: CASSVDGNRPGYTF.

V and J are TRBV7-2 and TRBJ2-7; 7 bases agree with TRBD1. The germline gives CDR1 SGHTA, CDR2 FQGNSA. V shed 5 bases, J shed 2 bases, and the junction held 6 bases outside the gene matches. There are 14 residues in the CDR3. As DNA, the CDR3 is TGTGCCAGCAGCCCCAAAACAGGGGCCTACGAGCAGTACTTC. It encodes CASSPKTGAYEQYF.

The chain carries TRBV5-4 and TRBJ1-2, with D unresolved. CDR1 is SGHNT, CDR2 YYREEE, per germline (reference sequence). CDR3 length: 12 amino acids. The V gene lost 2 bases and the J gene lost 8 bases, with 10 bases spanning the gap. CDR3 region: CASSLRTGGYTF. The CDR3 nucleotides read TGTGCCAGCAGCTTAAGGACGGGGGGCTACACCTTC.

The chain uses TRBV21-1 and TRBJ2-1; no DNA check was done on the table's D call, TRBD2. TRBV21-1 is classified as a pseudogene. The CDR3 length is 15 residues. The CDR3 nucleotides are TGTGCCACCCACCTAGCGGGGGCCCTGTATGCTGAGCAGTTCTTC. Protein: CATHLAGALYAEQFF.

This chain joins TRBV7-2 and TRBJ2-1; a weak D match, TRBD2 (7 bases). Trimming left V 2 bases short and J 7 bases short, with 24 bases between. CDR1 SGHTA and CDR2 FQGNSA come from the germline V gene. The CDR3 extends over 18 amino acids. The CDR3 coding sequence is TGTGCCAGCAGCTTATTCCGCCCTTGGGGGGGCTACAGGAATGAGCAGTTCTTC. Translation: CASSLFRPWGGYRNEQFF.